Each of the 15 T cell receptor beta chains below was sequenced from the same sample in a study of cytomegalovirus exposure and HLA in healthy donors. 13 Jbeta primers and 60 Vbeta primers were used for the PCR. Here immunoSEQ multiplex PCR was the method, and the copy in TCRdb shows in-frame clones only, minus some. The data show 65,000 to 85,000 clones, over 70% seen once. The sample was PBMCs. The receptors come from a woman aged 35 to 49 in good health and CMV-seropositive.

This clone was counted only a few times. This chain joins TRBV28 and TRBJ2-7; 7 bases are a match to TRBD1. The CDR3 is 15 residues long. V was clipped by 6 bases and J by 3 bases; unmatched bases: 11. Germline V gives CDR1 MDHEN, CDR2 SYDVKM. CDR3 DNA sequence: TGTGCCAGCAGCCTAACCCGACAGGGCTACTACGAGCAGTACTTC. Residues: CASSLTRQGYYEQYF.

This clone was counted a few times. Different DNA sequences within this sample yield the same CDR3. V gene TRBV2 combines with J gene TRBJ2-5; 7 bases line up with TRBD1. With 5 bases clipped from V and 2 bases from J, the junction kept 2 bases outside the gene matches. The CDR3 is made up of 13 amino acids. Germline V CDR1 and CDR2: SNHLY, FYNNEI. This CDR3 reads CASSRDRQETQYF. The CDR3 coding sequence is TGTGCCAGCAGTCGGGACAGACAAGAGACCCAGTACTTC.

V is TRBV29-1 and J is TRBJ1-3; D might be TRBD1 (6 bases). The length of the CDR3 is 14 residues. V shed 5 bases and J shed 0 bases, with 11 bases lying between them. Germline V gives CDR1 SQVTM, CDR2 ANQGSEA. The CDR3 loop is CSVQTGSSGNTIYF. The DNA of the CDR3 is TGCAGCGTTCAAACAGGGAGCTCTGGAAACACCATATATTTT.

CDR3 in amino acids: CASSRAAYNYNEQFF. Written as DNA, the CDR3 is TGTGCCAGTAGTAGGGCCGCGTACAATTACAATGAGCAGTTCTTC. The V and J genes are TRBV19 and TRBJ2-1; D not resolved. Germline assignment: CDR1 LNHDA and CDR2 SQIVND (reference sequence). The CDR3 spans 15 residues. V was pared by 4 bases and J by 4 bases, with 14 bases between.

The chain couples TRBV29-1 to TRBJ2-1, with 7 bases matching TRBD1. The CDR3 has 13 amino acids. V shed 2 bases and J 6 bases; nucleotides not matched to a gene: 4. From germline, CDR1 is SQVTM and CDR2 ANQGSEA. The CDR3 spells CSVERGLGNEQFF. In DNA, the CDR3 is TGCAGCGTTGAAAGGGGGCTTGGCAATGAGCAGTTCTTC.

This chain links TRBV12-5 with TRBJ1-1; 7 bases line up with TRBD1. In germline, CDR1 is LGHNT, CDR2 FRNRAP. V trimming: 0 bases; J trimming: 0 bases; junction bases outside the gene matches: 13. CDR3 length: 19 residues. Here the CDR3 reads CASGLVGRTGIPMNTEAFF. The CDR3 DNA follows: TGTGCTAGTGGTTTGGTAGGGCGGACAGGCATACCAATGAACACTGAAGCTTTCTTT.

The chain joins TRBV7-2 to TRBJ2-2, with 9 bases aligning to TRBD2. Germline-derived CDR1 and CDR2 are SGHTA and FQGNSA. The V gene end was trimmed by 5 bases and the J gene end by 5 bases; junction bases not matched to a gene: 6. The CDR3 is 15 amino acids. This CDR3 reads CASSVPGLATGELFF. DNA for the CDR3: TGTGCCAGCAGCGTACCGGGACTAGCAACCGGGGAGCTGTTTTTT.

The chain recombines TRBV2 with TRBJ1-6; TRBD1 aligns across 7 bases. V lost 1 base, J lost 9 bases, and 0 bases stayed unmatched. The CDR3 is made up of 13 amino acids. In germline, CDR1 is SNHLY, CDR2 FYNNEI. Here the CDR3 reads CASSEDRGSPLHF. In DNA form, the CDR3 reads TGTGCCAGCAGTGAAGACAGGGGTTCACCCCTCCACTTT.

This sequence joins TRBV29-1 and TRBJ1-1; perhaps TRBD1 as D (5 bases). With 7 bases removed from V and 1 base from J, the gap between germline ends came to 10 bases. Germline CDR1 and CDR2: SQVTM and ANQGSEA. The CDR3 sequence is 12 residues long. CDR3 sequence (DNA): TGCAGCGACCACGACAGGAACACTGAAGCTTTCTTT. The encoded protein is CSDHDRNTEAFF.

The chain couples TRBV5-1 to TRBJ2-1, with 9 bases fitting TRBD2. CDR3 length: 14 residues. Trimming cost V 4 bases and J 6 bases; bases outside gene matches: 5. Germline V lookup: CDR1 SGHRS, CDR2 YFSETQ. This chain's CDR3 is CASSEGTSFNEQFF. The CDR3 DNA follows: TGCGCCAGCAGCGAAGGGACTAGCTTCAATGAGCAGTTCTTC.

The chain couples TRBV7-6 to TRBJ2-3, with 10 bases lining up with TRBD2. V lost 1 base, J lost 2 bases, and 3 bases stayed unmatched. Germline-derived CDR1 and CDR2 are SGHVS and FNYEAQ. This CDR3 region has 16 residues. CDR3 sequence (DNA): TGTGCCAGCAGCTTAGGGACTAGCGGAATCACAGATACGCAGTATTTT. It encodes CASSLGTSGITDTQYF.

The chain uses TRBV7-9 and TRBJ1-2; D gene uncertain. Trimming left V 0 bases short and J 0 bases short, with 8 bases between. Germline V gene lookup returns CDR1 SEHNR and CDR2 FQNEAQ (reference sequence). CDR3 length equals 15 residues. The chain's CDR3 is CASSLAAVTNYGYTF. CDR3 bases: TGTGCCAGCAGCTTAGCGGCAGTAACTAACTATGGCTACACCTTC.

The rearrangement links TRBV9 to TRBJ1-2; D perhaps matches TRBD1 (5 bases). The CDR3 contains 12 residues. V lost 0 bases, J lost 10 bases, and 10 bases lay in between. Germline V gene lookup returns CDR1 SGDLS and CDR2 YYNGEE. The chain's CDR3 is CASSVGGVHYTF. DNA of the CDR3: TGTGCCAGCAGCGTAGGGGGGGTCCACTACACCTTC.

The rearrangement links TRBV5-1 to TRBJ2-1; D is possibly TRBD1 (6 bases). The V and J ends lost 6 bases and 5 bases respectively, with 18 bases between them. CDR3 length equals 15 residues. Germline CDR1 reads SGHRS; CDR2 reads YFSETQ. CDR3 residues: CASKRSGNRDNEQFF. In nucleotides, the CDR3 is TGCGCCAGCAAGCGATCAGGAAACAGGGACAATGAGCAGTTCTTC.

This rearrangement joins TRBV18 to TRBJ2-2; 10 bases agree with TRBD1. V gave up 2 bases and J gave up 6 bases; unmatched junction bases: 9. The CDR3 runs to 17 residues. CDR1 is KGHSH and CDR2 is LQKENI in the germline V gene. The DNA of the CDR3 is TGTGCCAGCTCACCATACCCGACAGGGGGCGGCTCCGGGGAGCTGTTTTTT. Translating gives CASSPYPTGGGSGELFF.